The table lists the clone carrying this T cell receptor (beta chain) with many counts. Its antigen is unknown. The CDR3 totals 15 residues. Germline V gene data show CDR1 as DFQATT and CDR2 as SNEGSKA (reference sequence). Trimming removed 3 bases from V and 2 bases from J; junction bases left unmatched: 7. The group of healthy controls was made up of people who were blood bank volunteers in Maryland, USA. Stored at -80 C, 2 million PBMCs were the source of the unsorted libraries. TCRdb reprocessed the 5' RACE reads via MiXCR and lists one record per CDR3 protein. This table has some 50,000 distinct CDR3 sequences, around a sixth appearing once. The sample comes from a study of neurological immune-mediated disorders. Findings of the study overall: Among expanded clones, no CDR3 amino acid sequences were shared across subjects, a pattern suggesting private repertoires in all groups.

The receptor was derived from a man in his sixties in good health. This sequence joins TRBV20-1 and TRBJ2-5; 9 nucleotides align to TRBD2. Sequenced: PBMCs. CDR3 DNA: TGCAGTGCTAGTTGGGCTAGCGGGAAGCAAGAGACCCAGTACTTC. It yields the protein CSASWASGKQETQYF.